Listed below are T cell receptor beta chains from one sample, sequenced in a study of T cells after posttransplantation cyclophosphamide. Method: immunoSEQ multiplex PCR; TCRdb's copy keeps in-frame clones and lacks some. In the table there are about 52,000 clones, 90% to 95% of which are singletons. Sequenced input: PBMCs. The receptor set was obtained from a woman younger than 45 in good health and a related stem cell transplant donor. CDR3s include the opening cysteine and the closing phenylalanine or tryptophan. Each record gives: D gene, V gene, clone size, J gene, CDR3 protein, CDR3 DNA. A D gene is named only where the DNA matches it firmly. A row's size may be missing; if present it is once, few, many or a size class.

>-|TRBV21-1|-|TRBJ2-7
CASSDGTGKEQYF
TGTGCCAGCAGCGATGGGACAGGAAAAGAGCAGTACTTC
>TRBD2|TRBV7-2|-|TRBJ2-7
CASSLGGGRRYEQYF
TGTGCCAGCAGCTTAGGGGGAGGGAGGAGATACGAGCAGTACTTC
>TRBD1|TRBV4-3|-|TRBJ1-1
CASSQEGQASDEAFF
TGCGCCAGCAGCCAAGAGGGACAGGCTTCAGATGAAGCTTTCTTT
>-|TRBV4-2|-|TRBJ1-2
CASSQGRYGDYGYTF
TGTGCCAGCAGCCAGGGGAGGTACGGCGACTATGGCTACACCTTC
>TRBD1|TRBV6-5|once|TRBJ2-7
CASSAPGQVIYEQYF
TGTGCCAGCAGTGCCCCGGGACAGGTGATTTACGAGCAGTACTTC
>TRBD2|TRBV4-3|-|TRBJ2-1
CASSQAPSGGVDEQFF
TGCGCCAGCAGCCAAGCCCCTAGCGGGGGGGTAGATGAGCAGTTCTTC
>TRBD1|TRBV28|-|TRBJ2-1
CASSQTGIVYNEQFF
TGTGCCAGCAGCCAGACAGGGATTGTGTACAATGAGCAGTTCTTC
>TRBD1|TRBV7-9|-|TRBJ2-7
CASSAGPGQGPHEQYF
TGTGCCAGCAGCGCCGGGCCGGGACAGGGCCCCCACGAGCAGTACTTC
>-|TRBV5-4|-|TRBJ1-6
CASSLQGSTSSPLHF
TGTGCCAGCAGCTTACAGGGTTCGACTTCCTCACCCCTCCACTTT
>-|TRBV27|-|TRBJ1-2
CASSFLRQENYGYTF
TGTGCCAGCAGTTTCTTACGACAGGAAAACTATGGCTACACCTTC
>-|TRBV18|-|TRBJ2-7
CASSPPGLSYEQYF
TGTGCCAGCTCACCACCGGGACTCTCCTACGAGCAGTACTTC
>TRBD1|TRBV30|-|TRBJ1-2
CAWSPDRGNGYTF
TGTGCCTGGAGTCCGGACAGGGGCAATGGCTACACCTTC
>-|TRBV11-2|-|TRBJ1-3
CASSLGLYSGNTIYF
TGTGCCAGCAGCTTAGGTCTGTACTCTGGAAACACCATATATTTT
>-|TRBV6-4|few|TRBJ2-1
CASSDHPESSYNEQFF
TGTGCCAGCAGTGACCATCCGGAGAGCTCCTACAATGAGCAGTTCTTC
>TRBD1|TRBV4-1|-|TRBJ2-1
CASSRGQGANEQFF
TGCGCCAGCAGCCGCGGACAGGGGGCGAATGAGCAGTTCTTC
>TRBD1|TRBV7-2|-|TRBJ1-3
CASSGGGQVSGNTIYF
TGTGCCAGCAGCGGCGGCGGACAGGTCTCTGGAAACACCATATATTTT
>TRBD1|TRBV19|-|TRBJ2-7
CASKTETGSYEQYF
TGTGCCAGCAAGACTGAGACAGGGTCCTACGAGCAGTACTTC
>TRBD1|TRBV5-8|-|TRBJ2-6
CASSLRGQVAGANVLTF
TGTGCCAGCAGCTTGAGGGGGCAGGTCGCTGGGGCCAACGTCCTGACTTTC
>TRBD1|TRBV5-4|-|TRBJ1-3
CASSPGQAQDTIYF
TGTGCCAGCAGCCCGGGACAGGCCCAGGACACCATATATTTT
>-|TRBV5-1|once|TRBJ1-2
CASSSLRTDNYGYTF
TGCGCCAGCAGCTCCCTGCGTACAGATAACTATGGCTACACCTTC
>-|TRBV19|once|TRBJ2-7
CASSIDPSFGGENEQYF
TGTGCCAGTAGTATAGATCCCTCTTTCGGGGGAGAAAACGAGCAGTACTTC
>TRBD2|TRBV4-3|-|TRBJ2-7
CASSQTFGIRPGGSYEQYF
TGCGCCAGCAGCCAAACTTTTGGGATCCGCCCTGGCGGGAGCTACGAGCAGTACTTC
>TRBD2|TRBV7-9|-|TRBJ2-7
CASSSRVSGAKSYEQYF
TGTGCCAGCAGCTCTAGGGTTAGCGGGGCAAAGTCCTACGAGCAGTACTTC
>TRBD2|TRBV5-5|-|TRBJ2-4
CASSRVSGTSGNIQYF
TGTGCCAGCAGCAGGGTTTCCGGGACTAGCGGAAACATTCAGTACTTC
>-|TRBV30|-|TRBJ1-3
CAWSREQGWGNTIYF
TGTGCCTGGAGTAGGGAACAGGGTTGGGGAAACACCATATATTTT
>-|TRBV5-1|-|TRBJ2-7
CASSLNRWTADRTPYEQYF
TGCGCCAGCAGCTTGAATCGGTGGACAGCGGATCGAACCCCCTACGAGCAGTACTTC
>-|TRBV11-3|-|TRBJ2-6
CASSQGKGIGANVLTF
TGTGCCAGCAGCCAAGGAAAGGGGATTGGGGCCAACGTCCTGACTTTC
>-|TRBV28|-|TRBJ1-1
CASSLNSGTLNTEAFF
TGTGCCAGCAGTCTCAACTCCGGGACACTGAACACTGAAGCTTTCTTT
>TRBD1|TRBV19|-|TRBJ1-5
CASRRQGREAQPQHF
TGTGCCAGTAGGAGACAGGGGAGGGAGGCTCAGCCCCAGCATTTT
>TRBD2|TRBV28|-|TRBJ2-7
CASYSGVYEQYF
TGTGCCTCATACAGCGGGGTCTACGAGCAGTACTTC
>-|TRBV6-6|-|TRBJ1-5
CASSYLTRQAPRPQHF
TGTGCCAGCAGTTACCTTACCCGACAGGCCCCGAGGCCCCAGCATTTT
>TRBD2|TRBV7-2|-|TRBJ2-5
CASSLQRGGLETQYF
TGTGCCAGCAGCTTACAGCGGGGGGGCTTGGAGACCCAGTACTTC
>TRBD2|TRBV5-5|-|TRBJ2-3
CASSGAERGGFLGDTQYF
TGTGCCAGCAGCGGGGCGGAGCGGGGGGGCTTCTTAGGAGATACGCAGTATTTT
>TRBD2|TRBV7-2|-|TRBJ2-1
CASSPRGSGGPAEEQFF
TGTGCCAGCAGCCCTCGGGGGAGCGGGGGGCCCGCGGAAGAGCAGTTCTTC
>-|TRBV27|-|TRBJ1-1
CASSPYLNTEAFF
TGTGCCAGCAGTCCTTATCTGAACACTGAAGCTTTCTTT